This passage covers 16 T cell receptor beta chains from one sample sequenced in a study of blood T cell repertoires in COVID-19. The repertoire was sequenced with immunoSEQ multiplex PCR; TCRdb's copy has only in-frame clones and lacks some. This sample has about 240,000 clones, with about 83% found just once. Material: peripheral blood. The receptors originated from a man younger than 45 who had recovered from COVID-19.

The chain joins TRBV6-5 to TRBJ2-5; D is ambiguous. The CDR3 is 13 amino acids. Germline CDR1 MNHEY, CDR2 SVGAGI. V shed 5 bases and J shed 3 bases, with 10 bases lying between them. The CDR3 here is CASSREIEETQYF. The CDR3 DNA is TGTGCCAGCAGTCGTGAGATAGAAGAGACCCAGTACTTC.

V and J are TRBV19 and TRBJ2-3; TRBD2 matches 10 bases. Germline CDR1 and CDR2: LNHDA and SQIVND (reference sequence). Germline trimming cut 3 bases from V and 0 bases from J; bases unmatched to any gene: 6. This CDR3 is built from 17 residues. CDR3: CASSMGAGGPSTDTQYF. CDR3 coding DNA: TGTGCCAGTAGTATGGGAGCGGGGGGGCCGAGCACAGATACGCAGTATTTT.

CDR3: CATSRAAGGITGGTTYV. The CDR3 DNA reads TGTGCCACCAGCAGAGCGGCAGGGGGTATTACCGGGGGAACTACTTACGTC. J is TRBJ2-7 and V is TRBV15; tentatively, D is TRBD1 (7 bases). The V end was cut by 1 base, the J end by 13 bases, with 29 bases between. Germline V gene lookup returns CDR1 LNHNV and CDR2 YYDKDF (reference sequence). CDR3 size: 17 residues.

This clone appeared a single time. The chain uses TRBV6-6 and TRBJ1-5; TRBD1 agrees at 9 bases. The V gene end was trimmed by 2 bases and the J gene end by 2 bases; junction bases not matched to a gene: 1. The CDR3 is 15 amino acids. Per germline, CDR1 MNHNY and CDR2 SVGAGI (reference sequence). The CDR3: CASSYRQGGNQPQHF. CDR3 nucleotides: TGTGCCAGCAGTTACAGACAGGGGGGCAATCAGCCCCAGCATTTT.

The chain links TRBV3-1 (or the pseudogene TRBV3-2) to TRBJ2-7, with 7 nucleotides matching TRBD1. Per germline, CDR1 LGHDT and CDR2 YNNKEL (reference sequence). The CDR3 has 15 residues. Trimming removed 6 bases from V and 2 bases from J; junction bases left unmatched: 10. CDR3 DNA: TGTGCCAGCAGTCAGTACCGGGACAGTGCCTACGAGCAGTACTTC. Its translation: CASSQYRDSAYEQYF.

The chain links TRBV7-6 to TRBJ1-4, with D possibly matching TRBD1 (5 bases). V was clipped by 0 bases and J by 8 bases, with 16 bases between them. This CDR3 comprises 16 residues. The germline V gene has CDR1 SGHVS and CDR2 FNYEAQ. The CDR3 DNA follows: TGTGCCAGCAGCTTAGCGCCGAGGGGAGGGGAGGAAAAACTGTTTTTT. It is translated as CASSLAPRGGEEKLFF.

This clone was counted once. The chain joins TRBV5-1 to TRBJ2-1, with D perhaps TRBD1 (6 bases). V was trimmed by 7 bases and J by 4 bases, leaving 9 bases between them. Germline CDR1 SGHRS, CDR2 YFSETQ. The CDR3 is 12 residues long. This chain's CDR3 is CASAQGYNEQFF. The CDR3 nucleotides are TGCGCCAGCGCACAGGGATACAATGAGCAGTTCTTC.

The chain employs TRBV9 and TRBJ2-2, with 10 bases that match TRBD1. The CDR3 loop spans 15 amino acids. V trimming: 0 bases; J trimming: 9 bases; junction bases outside the gene matches: 5. Per germline, CDR1 SGDLS and CDR2 YYNGEE. This chain's CDR3 is CASSVDGTGDRELFF. DNA for the CDR3: TGTGCCAGCAGCGTAGACGGGACAGGGGACCGGGAGCTGTTTTTT. The full variable domain, rest sourced from reference TRBV9 and TRBJ2-2, is DSGVTQTPKHLITATGQRVTLRCSPRSGDLSVYWYQQSLDQGLQFLIQYYNGEERAKGNILERFSAQQFPDLHSELNLSSLELGDSALYFCASSVDGTGDRELFFGEGSRLTVL.

The chain employs TRBV5-3 and TRBJ2-5; a weak D match, TRBD2 (6 bases). TRBV5-3 is assigned to the ORF class and has an uncertain function. With 0 bases removed from V and 5 bases from J, the gap between germline ends came to 17 bases. This CDR3 has 16 amino acids. The CDR3 bases are TGTGCCAGAAGCTTGGTTTCAAGCGGGCGGAGGGAGACCCAGTACTTC. Its protein is CARSLVSSGRRETQYF.

This rearrangement joins TRBV29-1 to TRBJ2-2, with D perhaps matching TRBD2 (5 bases). Germline V gene sequence: CDR1 SQVTM, CDR2 ANQGSEA. Trimming stripped 7 bases from V and 6 bases from J, with 15 bases between. The length of the CDR3 is 13 residues. CDR3: CSAHVSAAGELFF. The DNA of the CDR3 is TGCAGCGCCCATGTTAGCGCTGCCGGGGAGCTGTTTTTT.

This sequence joins TRBV5-4 and TRBJ2-3; 8 bases align to TRBD1. With 4 bases clipped from V and 2 bases from J, the junction kept 6 bases outside the gene matches. Per germline, CDR1 SGHNT and CDR2 YYREEE (reference sequence). The length of the CDR3 is 15 residues. The CDR3 region is CASSRTGIHTDTQYF. The CDR3 DNA reads TGTGCCAGCAGCCGGACAGGGATACACACAGATACGCAGTATTTT.

This clone has a handful of counts. The J gene is TRBJ2-7, the V gene TRBV5-5; TRBD1 agrees at 9 bases. Germline V gene data show CDR1 as SGHKS and CDR2 as YYEKEE (reference sequence). CDR3 size: 17 residues. J was trimmed by 5 bases and V by 0 bases; bases with no gene match: 12. Here the CDR3 DNA reads TGTGCCAGCAGCTTGGGACCGGGACAGGGAGCTCTTGACGAGCAGTACGTC. Protein product: CASSLGPGQGALDEQYV.

CDR3 coding DNA: TGTGCCAGCTCACCCGAGAACAGGGTAGGGACCCAGTACTTC. Translation gives CASSPENRVGTQYF. V and J are TRBV18 and TRBJ2-5, with TRBD1 as a possible D gene (6 bases). The CDR3 has 14 amino acids. Germline V CDR1 and CDR2: KGHSH, LQKENI. Trimming removed 3 bases at V and 7 bases at J, with 15 bases between.

V usage is TRBV4-1 and J usage is TRBJ1-3; 7 bases line up with TRBD1. The V gene end was trimmed by 1 base and the J gene end by 4 bases; junction bases not matched to a gene: 4. The CDR3 is 15 amino acids. CDR1 is MGHRA and CDR2 is YSYEKL in the germline V gene. CDR3 loop: CASSQVTGVGNTIYF. The CDR3 nucleotides are TGCGCCAGCAGCCAAGTAACAGGGGTAGGAAACACCATATATTTT.

The CDR3 nucleotides read TGTGCCAGCAGCTGGGGACACGGAAATCAGCCCCAGCATTTT. Translated: CASSWGHGNQPQHF. The V call is TRBV5-6, the J call TRBJ1-5, with D possibly matching TRBD1 (6 bases). V lost 3 bases and J lost 4, with 11 bases in between. The CDR3 runs to 14 residues. CDR1 is SGHDT, CDR2 YYEEEE, per germline.

The gene calls are TRBV19 and TRBJ2-1; D is possibly TRBD2 (7 bases). Trimming cost V 5 bases and J 4 bases, with 18 bases left between them. The CDR3 is 16 residues long. Looked up from germline, CDR1 is LNHDA and CDR2 is SQIVND (reference sequence). The CDR3 reads CASSLSGGSNYNEQFF. The CDR3 DNA sequence: TGTGCCAGTAGTCTTTCGGGGGGCTCTAATTACAATGAGCAGTTCTTC.